What follows is one TCR beta chain and its context. These data belong to a study of shared clonotypes between healthy human individuals. The germline CDR1 and CDR2 sequences are SGHAT and FQNNGV. The CDR3 spans 16 residues. J was trimmed by 6 bases and V by 5 bases; bases with no gene match: 7. Sequencing used immunoSEQ multiplex PCR; TCRdb keeps in-frame clones, though not all of them. Of 2,500,000 or so clones in the sample, more than 90% were seen once. Specimen: naive CD4+ T cells sorted from blood. Documented subset: CD45RA+ positively selected. V is TRBV11-2 and J is TRBJ2-3, with 14 nucleotides matching TRBD2. The TCR originated in a man between 18 and 29 years old in good health. The CDR3 region is CASSLGTSGSRDTQYF. CDR3 coding DNA: TGTGCCAGCAGCCTAGGGACTAGCGGGAGTAGGGATACGCAGTATTTT.